The rows below give T cell receptor beta chains drawn from one sample of a study of T cell responses to AZD1222 COVID-19 vaccine. The data were produced by immunoSEQ multiplex PCR, yet TCRdb's version contains in-frame clones alone and is incomplete. There are tens of thousands of clones in the sample; approximately 86% occur only once, and approximately 5.5% lies in the top ten. The source material was peripheral blood, sampled on day 0 of AZD1222 vaccination. All receptors come from an adult in good health. Both conserved end residues are part of each CDR3. Each record gives: J gene, V gene, D gene, clone size, CDR3 protein, CDR3 DNA. D genes are given only for firm matches. Clone size, where shown, is once, few, many, or a class for clones that have expanded.

J: TRBJ1-6; V: TRBV6-5; D: NA; size: NA; CDR3: CASSYSSGGNSPLHF; DNA: TGTGCCAGCAGTTACTCCTCGGGGGGGAATTCACCCCTCCACTTT
J: TRBJ1-6; V: TRBV7-9; D: NA; size: NA; CDR3: CASSRSGIGDSPLHF; DNA: TGTGCCAGCAGTAGATCCGGGATAGGCGATTCACCCCTCCACTTT
J: TRBJ2-3; V: TRBV3-1/TRBV3-2; D: TRBD2; size: NA; CDR3: CASSPSGSVYTQYF; DNA: TGTGCCAGCAGCCCTAGCGGGAGTGTGTATACGCAGTATTTT
J: TRBJ2-7; V: TRBV6-2/TRBV6-3; D: NA; size: NA; CDR3: CASSHPKGHYSSYEQYF; DNA: TGTGCCAGCAGTCATCCTAAGGGGCACTACAGCTCCTACGAGCAGTACTTC
J: TRBJ2-1; V: TRBV27; D: TRBD2; size: NA; CDR3: CASSVTSGLFNEQFF; DNA: TGTGCCAGCAGTGTGACTAGCGGACTCTTCAATGAGCAGTTCTTC
J: TRBJ1-5; V: TRBV7-9; D: NA; size: NA; CDR3: CASSPDSYDSNQPQHF; DNA: TGTGCCAGCAGCCCTGACAGTTACGATAGCAATCAGCCCCAGCATTTT
J: TRBJ1-1; V: TRBV2; D: NA; size: NA; CDR3: CASSDGRGLENTEAFF; DNA: TGTGCCAGCAGTGATGGCCGGGGTTTGGAGAACACTGAAGCTTTCTTT
J: TRBJ2-7; V: TRBV5-4; D: TRBD2; size: NA; CDR3: CASGGGPYEQYF; DNA: TGTGCCAGTGGGGGAGGGCCTTACGAGCAGTACTTC
J: TRBJ1-2; V: TRBV18; D: NA; size: NA; CDR3: CASSPSEGNYGYTF; DNA: TGTGCCAGCTCACCCTCGGAGGGTAACTATGGCTACACCTTC
J: TRBJ2-1; V: TRBV6-4; D: NA; size: NA; CDR3: CASSEQVYNEQFF; DNA: TGTGCCAGCAGTGAACAAGTCTACAATGAGCAGTTCTTC
J: TRBJ2-1; V: TRBV4-3; D: NA; size: NA; CDR3: CASSQVRGISYNEQFF; DNA: TGCGCCAGCAGCCAAGTGCGTGGAATCTCCTACAATGAGCAGTTCTTC
J: TRBJ1-2; V: TRBV5-4; D: TRBD1; size: NA; CDR3: CASSLNRDSYGYTF; DNA: TGTGCCAGCAGCTTAAACCGGGACAGTTATGGCTACACCTTC
J: TRBJ2-5; V: TRBV27; D: NA; size: once; CDR3: CASSPRGRETQYF; DNA: TGTGCCAGCAGTCCCAGGGGAAGGGAGACCCAGTACTTC
J: TRBJ2-7; V: TRBV19; D: NA; size: NA; CDR3: CASSRQESSYEQYF; DNA: TGTGCCAGTAGTCGGCAGGAGAGCTCCTACGAGCAGTACTTC
J: TRBJ1-3; V: TRBV3-1/TRBV3-2; D: NA; size: NA; CDR3: CASSQTQNSGNTIYF; DNA: TGTGCCAGCAGCCAAACTCAGAACTCTGGAAACACCATATATTTT
J: TRBJ2-7; V: TRBV4-2; D: NA; size: NA; CDR3: CASSQGVVTSYEQYF; DNA: TGTGCCAGCAGCCAAGGGGTAGTGACCTCCTACGAGCAGTACTTC
J: TRBJ2-7; V: TRBV7-6; D: NA; size: NA; CDR3: CASSLGGDSYEQYF; DNA: TGTGCCAGCAGCTTAGGAGGGGATTCCTACGAGCAGTACTTC
J: TRBJ1-2; V: TRBV7-9; D: NA; size: NA; CDR3: CASSLAGEVMDYGYTF; DNA: TGTGCCAGCAGCTTAGCGGGGGAGGTTATGGACTATGGCTACACCTTC
J: TRBJ2-7; V: TRBV29-1; D: NA; size: once; CDR3: CSVVSVELAYEQYF; DNA: TGCAGCGTTGTCTCAGTGGAATTGGCGTACGAGCAGTACTTC
J: TRBJ2-7; V: TRBV6-2/TRBV6-3; D: NA; size: NA; CDR3: CASRPWRGKTEQYF; DNA: TGTGCCAGCAGGCCTTGGAGGGGGAAGACCGAGCAGTACTTC
J: TRBJ1-1; V: TRBV11-3; D: NA; size: NA; CDR3: CASSLSDSEAFF; DNA: TGTGCCAGCAGCCTATCCGACAGCGAAGCTTTCTTT
J: TRBJ2-1; V: TRBV19; D: TRBD2; size: NA; CDR3: CASTTSAYNEQFF; DNA: TGTGCCAGTACCACTAGCGCATACAATGAGCAGTTCTTC
J: TRBJ1-5; V: TRBV4-3; D: NA; size: NA; CDR3: CASSQGWESSNQPQHF; DNA: TGCGCCAGCAGCCAAGGTTGGGAGTCGAGCAATCAGCCCCAGCATTTT
J: TRBJ2-7; V: TRBV4-2; D: NA; size: NA; CDR3: CASSQGGRAYEQYF; DNA: TGTGCCAGCAGCCAAGGTGGACGGGCCTACGAGCAGTACTTC
J: TRBJ2-1; V: TRBV28; D: TRBD2; size: NA; CDR3: CATLSGRRDSNEQFF; DNA: TGTGCCACCTTAAGCGGGAGGCGTGATAGCAATGAGCAGTTCTTC
J: TRBJ2-2; V: TRBV28; D: TRBD1; size: NA; CDR3: CASSGQGARELFF; DNA: TGTGCCAGCAGTGGACAGGGGGCGCGGGAGCTGTTTTTT
J: TRBJ2-2; V: TRBV19; D: NA; size: NA; CDR3: CASSIDLRGADTGELFF; DNA: TGTGCCAGTAGTATAGATCTTCGGGGAGCCGACACCGGGGAGCTGTTTTTT
J: TRBJ2-7; V: TRBV2; D: NA; size: NA; CDR3: CASTGYEQYF; DNA: TGTGCCAGCACCGGGTACGAGCAGTACTTC
J: TRBJ1-2; V: TRBV28; D: TRBD1; size: NA; CDR3: CASSSQGQGGSGYTF; DNA: TGTGCCAGCAGTTCCCAGGGACAGGGAGGGAGCGGCTACACCTTC
J: TRBJ1-4; V: TRBV5-1; D: NA; size: NA; CDR3: CASSLRSATNEKLFF; DNA: TGCGCCAGCAGCTTAAGGAGTGCAACTAATGAAAAACTGTTTTTT
J: TRBJ1-3; V: TRBV7-9; D: TRBD1; size: NA; CDR3: CASSSDRERRNTIYF; DNA: TGTGCCAGCAGCTCGGACAGGGAGAGGAGAAACACCATATATTTT
J: TRBJ1-5; V: TRBV11-2; D: NA; size: NA; CDR3: CASSLEVNQPQHF; DNA: TGTGCCAGCAGCTTAGAGGTTAATCAGCCCCAGCATTTT
J: TRBJ2-3; V: TRBV9; D: NA; size: NA; CDR3: CASSVTGTPEGTDTQYF; DNA: TGTGCCAGCAGCGTAACCGGGACCCCGGAGGGCACAGATACGCAGTATTTT
J: TRBJ2-1; V: TRBV28; D: TRBD2; size: NA; CDR3: CASSSYSGSLGNEQFF; DNA: TGTGCCAGCAGTTCCTATAGCGGGAGTTTGGGGAATGAGCAGTTCTTC
J: TRBJ2-7; V: TRBV19; D: TRBD1; size: NA; CDR3: CASSIRDRGYEQYF; DNA: TGTGCCAGTAGTATTCGGGACAGGGGCTACGAGCAGTACTTC
J: TRBJ2-3; V: TRBV7-9; D: TRBD1; size: NA; CDR3: CASSKLQGARGSTDTQYF; DNA: TGTGCCAGCAGCAAGCTGCAGGGGGCGCGGGGCAGCACAGATACGCAGTATTTT
J: TRBJ1-6; V: TRBV19; D: NA; size: NA; CDR3: CASSMGQGSSPLHF; DNA: TGTGCCAGTAGTATGGGGCAGGGGAGTTCACCCCTCCACTTT
J: TRBJ2-5; V: TRBV27; D: NA; size: NA; CDR3: CASSLVRGQGPNQETQYF; DNA: TGTGCCAGCAGTTTAGTACGGGGGCAGGGACCGAATCAAGAGACCCAGTACTTC
J: TRBJ1-2; V: TRBV11-2; D: NA; size: NA; CDR3: CASSSTTETGYTF; DNA: TGTGCCAGCAGCTCCACCACTGAGACTGGCTACACCTTC
J: TRBJ1-2; V: TRBV7-2; D: NA; size: NA; CDR3: CASSLGSGASKGYTF; DNA: TGTGCCAGCAGCTTAGGCTCCGGGGCTTCGAAGGGCTACACCTTC
J: TRBJ2-5; V: TRBV28; D: TRBD2; size: NA; CDR3: CASSLSKGGRAEETQYF; DNA: TGTGCCAGCAGTTTATCCAAAGGAGGGAGGGCCGAAGAGACCCAGTACTTC
J: TRBJ2-5; V: TRBV7-9; D: TRBD1; size: once; CDR3: CASSLTGGETQYF; DNA: TGTGCCAGCAGCCTAACAGGGGGAGAGACCCAGTACTTC
J: TRBJ2-1; V: TRBV30; D: TRBD2; size: few; CDR3: CAWSVPSGRYNEQFF; DNA: TGTGCCTGGAGTGTTCCCAGCGGGAGATACAATGAGCAGTTCTTC
J: TRBJ1-2; V: TRBV7-2; D: NA; size: once; CDR3: CAILGRWEADYGYTF; DNA: TGTGCCATTTTGGGCCGTTGGGAAGCCGACTATGGCTACACCTTC
J: TRBJ2-1; V: TRBV27; D: NA; size: NA; CDR3: CASSFRDMNEQFF; DNA: TGTGCCAGCAGTTTCCGGGACATGAATGAGCAGTTCTTC
J: TRBJ1-1; V: TRBV13; D: NA; size: NA; CDR3: CASSPPDGFEAFF; DNA: TGTGCCAGCAGCCCACCAGACGGGTTTGAAGCTTTCTTT
J: TRBJ2-1; V: TRBV27; D: NA; size: NA; CDR3: CASSFRIEDNEQFF; DNA: TGTGCCAGCAGTTTTCGGATCGAGGACAATGAGCAGTTCTTC
J: TRBJ2-1; V: TRBV7-9; D: TRBD2; size: NA; CDR3: CASSSGLAEGEQFF; DNA: TGTGCCAGCAGCTCGGGACTAGCGGAGGGAGAGCAGTTCTTC
J: TRBJ1-4; V: TRBV5-1; D: NA; size: NA; CDR3: CASSGQTNEKLFF; DNA: TGCGCCAGCAGTGGACAGACTAATGAAAAACTGTTTTTT
J: TRBJ2-7; V: TRBV6-5; D: NA; size: NA; CDR3: CASRGRRGGEQYF; DNA: TGTGCCAGCCGGGGGCGGAGAGGCGGCGAGCAGTACTTC
J: TRBJ2-3; V: TRBV6-5; D: TRBD2; size: NA; CDR3: CASSPQSAGRVTQYF; DNA: TGTGCCAGCAGTCCTCAGAGCGCCGGGAGGGTCACGCAGTATTTT
J: TRBJ1-6; V: TRBV23-1; D: NA; size: few; CDR3: CASSQKSSHDSFREKNYNSPLHF; DNA: TGCGCCAGCAGTCAGAAGAGCTCACATGACAGCTTTCGAGAGAAAAACTATAATTCACCCCTCCACTTT
J: TRBJ1-5; V: TRBV4-2; D: NA; size: NA; CDR3: CASSLEEHVDINQPQHF; DNA: TGTGCCAGCAGCCTAGAGGAACACGTGGATATCAATCAGCCCCAGCATTTT
J: TRBJ1-1; V: TRBV2; D: NA; size: NA; CDR3: CASRATGPEAFF; DNA: TGTGCCAGCAGGGCCACAGGTCCTGAAGCTTTCTTT
J: TRBJ1-4; V: TRBV19; D: NA; size: NA; CDR3: CASSTRTATNEKLFF; DNA: TGTGCCAGTAGTACTAGGACGGCAACTAATGAAAAACTGTTTTTT
J: TRBJ2-1; V: TRBV6-5; D: NA; size: NA; CDR3: CASRKDGATYNEQFF; DNA: TGTGCCAGCAGGAAGGACGGTGCCACCTACAATGAGCAGTTCTTC
J: TRBJ2-3; V: TRBV7-2; D: NA; size: NA; CDR3: CASSLNRGREDTQYF; DNA: TGTGCCAGCAGCTTAAATCGGGGTCGGGAGGATACGCAGTATTTT